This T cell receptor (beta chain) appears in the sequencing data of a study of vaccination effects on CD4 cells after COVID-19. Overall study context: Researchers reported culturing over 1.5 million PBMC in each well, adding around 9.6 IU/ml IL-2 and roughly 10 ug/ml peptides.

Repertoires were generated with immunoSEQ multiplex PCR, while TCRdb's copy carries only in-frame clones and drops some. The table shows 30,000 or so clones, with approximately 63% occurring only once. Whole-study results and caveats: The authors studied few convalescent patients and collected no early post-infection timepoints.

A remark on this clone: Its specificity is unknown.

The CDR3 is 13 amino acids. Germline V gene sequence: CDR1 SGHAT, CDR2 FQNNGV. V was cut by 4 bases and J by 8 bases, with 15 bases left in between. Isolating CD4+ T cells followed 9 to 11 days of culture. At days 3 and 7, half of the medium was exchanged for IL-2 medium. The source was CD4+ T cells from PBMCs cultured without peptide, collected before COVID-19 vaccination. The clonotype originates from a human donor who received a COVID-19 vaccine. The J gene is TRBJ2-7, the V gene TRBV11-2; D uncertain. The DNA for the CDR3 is TGTGCCAGCAGCTCCTTCCAAGGTGGGAAGCAGTACTTC. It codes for CASSSFQGGKQYF.